This TCR beta chain was captured in a study of blood T cell repertoires in COVID-19 (dated by TCRdb to the early 2020s). Regarding the research as a whole: Samples covering the acute and convalescent phases of COVID-19 were provided by collaborators in the United States, Italy and Spain. Where available, HLA class I and class II types were obtained from metadata supplied by the sample provider rather than from assay-based typing. Samples were obtained from the ongoing ImmuneRACE study (first 160 participants) and from 1,254 subjects provided by 6 global collaborators. Subjects who had been exposed to COVID-19, were actively infected with it, or had recovered from it provided the deeply sampled blood TCRbeta repertoires that made up the dataset. Nearly every sample came with metadata listing a de-identified subject ID, COVID-19 status, age in years and sex. The repertoires were released in a freely available public database intended as a resource for research on the immune response to SARS-CoV-2. The prospective study material was composed of cDNA or gDNA derived from T cells, B-cell-depleted T cells, or PBMCs.

TCRbeta CDR3 regions were amplified from genomic DNA using the immunoSEQ Assay, a bias-controlled multiplex PCR. In the original analysis: The number of nucleated cells in each sample was estimated from the amplification of reference gene primers within the assay. Sequence reads were collapsed and filtered to measure the absolute abundance of every unique TCRbeta CDR3 rearrangement. For each sample, productive Simpson clonality was calculated as the square root of Simpson's diversity index over productive rearrangements. TCRdb re-hosts the immuneACCESS table, in-frame sequences only. Its copies lack some clones; in the studies checked, an unresolved V gene accounts for under half of them, and the cause for the rest is not known. V and J calls and clone size come straight from that table; D and trimming were deduced from the DNA. The sample yields 350,000 or so clones; about 91% were counted once. The ten biggest clones cover 1.5% to 2% of the sample.

Summary of the overall study and its limitations: How much clinical and demographic metadata was included differed by source and by participant, and the metadata was provided uncurated.

V and J lose 5 bases and 4 bases, and a span of 8 bases separates them. Including cysteine and phenylalanine, the CDR3 has 12 amino acids. The entry retains the CDR3 DNA only, 36 bases that are in frame from base 1. In Seattle, one collaborating source enrolled patients while the infection was active and tracked those patients longitudinally over the course of disease. Each collaborating institution followed its own protocols to collect whole blood in K2EDTA tubes. For TCRbeta analysis, collaborators shipped samples in one of three forms: frozen whole blood, isolated PBMCs, or DNA extracted from either of those sample types. As for this clone: No antigen is known for it. Base quality data are lacking; no much larger clone is found one base away.

The V gene is TRBV12-3 or TRBV12-4 and the J gene is TRBJ2-5; the D segment could be TRBD2, given 5 matching bases. The receptor comes from a woman in her twenties or thirties with COVID-19, enrolled during active disease. The specimen sequenced was peripheral blood. The DNA sequence is as follows: TGTGCCAGCAGTGAGGGCCCAGAGACCCAGTACTTC. It translates to CASSEGPETQYF.